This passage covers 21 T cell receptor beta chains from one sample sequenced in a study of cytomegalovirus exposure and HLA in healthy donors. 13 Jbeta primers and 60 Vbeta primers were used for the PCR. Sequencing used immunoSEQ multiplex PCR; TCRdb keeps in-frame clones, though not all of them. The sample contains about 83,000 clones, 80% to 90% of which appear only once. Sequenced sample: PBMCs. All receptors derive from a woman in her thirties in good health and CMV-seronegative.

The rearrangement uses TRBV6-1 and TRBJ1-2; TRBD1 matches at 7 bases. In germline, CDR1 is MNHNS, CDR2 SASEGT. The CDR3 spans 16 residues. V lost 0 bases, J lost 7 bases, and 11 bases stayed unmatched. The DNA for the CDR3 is TGTGCCAGCAGTGAAGCGCTCGGGACAGTCCGGGGTGGCTACACCTTC. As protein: CASSEALGTVRGGYTF.

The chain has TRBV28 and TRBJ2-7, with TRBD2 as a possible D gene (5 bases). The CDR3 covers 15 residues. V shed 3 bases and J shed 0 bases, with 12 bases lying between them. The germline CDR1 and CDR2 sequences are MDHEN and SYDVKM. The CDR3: CASSFPRGFSYEQYF. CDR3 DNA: TGTGCCAGCAGTTTCCCTCGGGGATTCTCCTACGAGCAGTACTTC.

The CDR3: CASSGTGKTEAFF. DNA of the CDR3: TGTGCCAGCAGTGGAACAGGGAAGACTGAAGCTTTCTTT. The chain employs TRBV28 and TRBJ1-1; D possibly corresponds to TRBD1 (6 bases). Per the germline V gene, CDR1 is MDHEN and CDR2 is SYDVKM. The CDR3 sequence is 13 residues long. V was clipped by 5 bases and J by 5 bases, with 12 bases between them.

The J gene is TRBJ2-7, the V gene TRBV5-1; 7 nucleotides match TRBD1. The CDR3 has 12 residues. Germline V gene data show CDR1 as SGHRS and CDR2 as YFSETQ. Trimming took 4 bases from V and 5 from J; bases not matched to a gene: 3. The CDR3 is CASSIDRDEQYF. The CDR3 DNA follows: TGCGCCAGCAGCATCGACAGGGACGAGCAGTACTTC.

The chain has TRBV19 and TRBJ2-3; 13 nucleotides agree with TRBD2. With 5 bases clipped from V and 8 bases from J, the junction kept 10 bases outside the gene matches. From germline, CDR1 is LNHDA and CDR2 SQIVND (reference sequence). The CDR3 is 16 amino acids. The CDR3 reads CASSFGLAGASGTQYF. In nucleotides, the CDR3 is TGTGCCAGTAGTTTCGGACTAGCGGGAGCGTCGGGTACGCAGTATTTT.

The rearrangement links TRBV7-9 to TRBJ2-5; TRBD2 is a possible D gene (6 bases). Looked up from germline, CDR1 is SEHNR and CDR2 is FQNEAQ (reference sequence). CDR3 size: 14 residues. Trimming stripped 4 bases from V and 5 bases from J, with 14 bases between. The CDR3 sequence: CASSSRGTGETQYF. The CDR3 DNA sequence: TGTGCCAGCAGCTCCCGGGGGACTGGGGAGACCCAGTACTTC. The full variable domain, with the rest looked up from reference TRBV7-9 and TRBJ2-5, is DTGVSQNPRHKITKRGQNVTFRCDPISEHNRLYWYRQTLGQGPEFLTYFQNEAQLEKSRLLSDRFSAERPKGSFSTLEIQRTEQGDSAMYLCASSSRGTGETQYFGPGTRLLVL.

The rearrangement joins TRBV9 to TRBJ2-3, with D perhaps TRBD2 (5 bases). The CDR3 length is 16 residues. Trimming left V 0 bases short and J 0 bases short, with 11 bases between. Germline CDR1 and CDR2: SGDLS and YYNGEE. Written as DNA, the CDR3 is TGTGCCAGCAGCGTAGCTGGCGGGTCTAGCACAGATACGCAGTATTTT. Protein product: CASSVAGGSSTDTQYF.

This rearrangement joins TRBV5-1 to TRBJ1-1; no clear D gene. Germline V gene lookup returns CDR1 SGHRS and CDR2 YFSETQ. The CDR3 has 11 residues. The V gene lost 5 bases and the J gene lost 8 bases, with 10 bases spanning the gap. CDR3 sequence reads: CASSLSGEAFF. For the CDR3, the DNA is TGCGCCAGCAGTCTCAGCGGAGAAGCTTTCTTT.

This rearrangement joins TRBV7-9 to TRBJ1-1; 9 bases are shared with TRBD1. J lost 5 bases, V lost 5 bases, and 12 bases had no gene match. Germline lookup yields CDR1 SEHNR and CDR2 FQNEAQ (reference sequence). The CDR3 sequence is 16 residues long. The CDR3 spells CASSESLGTGLTEAFF. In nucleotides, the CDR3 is TGTGCCAGCAGCGAAAGCCTCGGGACAGGGCTAACTGAAGCTTTCTTT.

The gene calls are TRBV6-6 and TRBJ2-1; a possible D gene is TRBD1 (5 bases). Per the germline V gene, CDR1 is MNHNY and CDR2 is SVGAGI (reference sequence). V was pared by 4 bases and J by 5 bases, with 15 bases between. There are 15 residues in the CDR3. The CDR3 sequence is CASSSTGLRDNEQFF. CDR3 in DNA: TGTGCCAGCAGTTCAACCGGGCTCAGGGACAATGAGCAGTTCTTC.

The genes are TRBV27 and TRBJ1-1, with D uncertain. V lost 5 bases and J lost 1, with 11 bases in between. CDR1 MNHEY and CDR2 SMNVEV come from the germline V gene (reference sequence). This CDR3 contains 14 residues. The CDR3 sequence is CASSPSTANTEAFF. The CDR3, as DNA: TGTGCCAGCAGTCCCTCTACAGCGAACACTGAAGCTTTCTTT.

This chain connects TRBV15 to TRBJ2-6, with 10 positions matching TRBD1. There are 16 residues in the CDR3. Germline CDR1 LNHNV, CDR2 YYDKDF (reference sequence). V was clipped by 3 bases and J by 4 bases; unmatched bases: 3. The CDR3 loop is CATSRDRGTGANVLTF. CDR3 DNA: TGTGCCACCAGCAGGGACAGGGGGACCGGGGCCAACGTCCTGACTTTC.

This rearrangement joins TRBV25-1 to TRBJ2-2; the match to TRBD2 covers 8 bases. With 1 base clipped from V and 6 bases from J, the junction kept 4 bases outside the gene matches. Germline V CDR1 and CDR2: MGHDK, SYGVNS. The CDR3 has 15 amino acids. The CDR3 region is CASSEFTGGPGELFF. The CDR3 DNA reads TGTGCCAGCAGTGAATTCACGGGAGGGCCCGGGGAGCTGTTTTTT.

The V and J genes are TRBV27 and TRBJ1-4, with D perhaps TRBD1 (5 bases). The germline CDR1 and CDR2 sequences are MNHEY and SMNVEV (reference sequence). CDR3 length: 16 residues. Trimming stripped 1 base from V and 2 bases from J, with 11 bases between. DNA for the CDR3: TGTGCCAGCAGTTTATGGCAGGGCGGCACTAATGAAAAACTGTTTTTT. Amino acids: CASSLWQGGTNEKLFF. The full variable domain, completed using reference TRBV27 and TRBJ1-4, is EAQVTQNPRYLITVTGKKLTVTCSQNMNHEYMSWYRQDPGLGLRQIYYSMNVEVTDKGDVPEGYKVSRKEKRNFPLILESPSPNQTSLYFCASSLWQGGTNEKLFFGSGTQLSVL.

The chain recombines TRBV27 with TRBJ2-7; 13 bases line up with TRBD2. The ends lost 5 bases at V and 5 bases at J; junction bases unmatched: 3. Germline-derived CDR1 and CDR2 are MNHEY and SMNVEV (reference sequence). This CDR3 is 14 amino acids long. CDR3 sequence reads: CASSPGLAGDEQYF. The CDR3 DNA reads TGTGCCAGCAGTCCTGGACTAGCGGGGGACGAGCAGTACTTC.

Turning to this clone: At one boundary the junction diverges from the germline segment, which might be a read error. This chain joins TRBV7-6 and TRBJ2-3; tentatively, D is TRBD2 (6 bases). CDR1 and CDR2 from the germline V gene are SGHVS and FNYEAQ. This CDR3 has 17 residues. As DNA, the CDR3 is TGTGCCAGCAGCTTTTCCCTAGCGCTCCCCAAAACAGATATGCAGTATTTT. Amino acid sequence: CASSFSLALPKTDMQYF.

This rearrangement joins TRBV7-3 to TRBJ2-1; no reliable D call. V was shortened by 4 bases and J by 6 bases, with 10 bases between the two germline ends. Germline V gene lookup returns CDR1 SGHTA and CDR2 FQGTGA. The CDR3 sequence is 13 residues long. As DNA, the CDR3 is TGTGCCAGCAGCTCCCCCCATTCCAATGAGCAGTTCTTC. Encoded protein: CASSSPHSNEQFF.

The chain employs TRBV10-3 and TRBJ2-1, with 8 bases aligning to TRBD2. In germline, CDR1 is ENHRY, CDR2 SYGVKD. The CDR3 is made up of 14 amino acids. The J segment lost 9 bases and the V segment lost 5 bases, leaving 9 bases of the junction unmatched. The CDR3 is CAISPPSGGGEQFF. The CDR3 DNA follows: TGTGCCATCAGTCCTCCCAGCGGGGGAGGTGAGCAGTTCTTC.

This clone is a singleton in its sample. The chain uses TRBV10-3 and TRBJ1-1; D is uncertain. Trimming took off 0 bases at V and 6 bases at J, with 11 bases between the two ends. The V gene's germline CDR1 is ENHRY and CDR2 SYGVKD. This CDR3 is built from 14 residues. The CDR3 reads CAISESTGRPEAFF. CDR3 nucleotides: TGTGCCATCAGTGAGTCCACTGGGAGGCCTGAAGCTTTCTTT.

The CDR3 sequence: CASSYNQGDTQYF. The CDR3 region has the DNA TGTGCCAGCAGTTACAATCAGGGCGATACGCAGTATTTT. J is TRBJ2-3 and V is TRBV7-3; TRBD1 is a possible D gene (5 bases). This CDR3 comprises 13 residues. Per germline, CDR1 SGHTA and CDR2 FQGTGA. The V end lost 6 bases, the J end lost 6 bases, and 13 bases lay between the germline ends.

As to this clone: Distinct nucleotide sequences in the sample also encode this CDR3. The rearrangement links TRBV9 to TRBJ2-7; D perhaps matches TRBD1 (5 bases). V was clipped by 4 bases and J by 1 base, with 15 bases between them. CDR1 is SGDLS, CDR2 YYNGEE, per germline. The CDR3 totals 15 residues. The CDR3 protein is CASSPLGRDSYEQYF. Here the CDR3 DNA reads TGTGCCAGCAGCCCACTGGGGCGAGATTCCTACGAGCAGTACTTC. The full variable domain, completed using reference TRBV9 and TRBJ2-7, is DSGVTQTPKHLITATGQRVTLRCSPRSGDLSVYWYQQSLDQGLQFLIQYYNGEERAKGNILERFSAQQFPDLHSELNLSSLELGDSALYFCASSPLGRDSYEQYFGPGTRLTVT.